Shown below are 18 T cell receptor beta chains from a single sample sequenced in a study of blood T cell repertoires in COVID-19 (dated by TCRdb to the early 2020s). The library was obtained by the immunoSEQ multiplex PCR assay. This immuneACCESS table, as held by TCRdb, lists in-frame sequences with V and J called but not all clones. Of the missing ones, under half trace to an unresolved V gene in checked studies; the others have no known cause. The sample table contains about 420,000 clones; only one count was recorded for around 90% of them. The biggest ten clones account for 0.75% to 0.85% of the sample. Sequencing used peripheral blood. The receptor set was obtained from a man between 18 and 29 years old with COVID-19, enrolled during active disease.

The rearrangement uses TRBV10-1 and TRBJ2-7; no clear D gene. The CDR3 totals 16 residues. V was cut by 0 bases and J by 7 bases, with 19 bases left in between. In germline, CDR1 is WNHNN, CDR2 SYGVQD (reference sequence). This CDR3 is CASSESNRAYDWEQYF. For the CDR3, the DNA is TGCGCCAGCAGTGAGTCGAACAGAGCTTACGATTGGGAGCAGTACTTC.

This CDR3 is CATSVGGTGSYGYTF. CDR3 bases: TGTGCCACCAGTGTCGGAGGGACGGGAAGCTATGGCTACACCTTC. V and J are TRBV24-1 and TRBJ1-2, with D tentatively TRBD1 (5 bases). The germline V gene encodes CDR1 KGHDR and CDR2 SFDVKD. The CDR3 has 15 amino acids. Trimming shortened V by 5 bases and J by 4 bases, and 16 bases separated the two germline ends.

CDR3: CASSLSAGQYYGYTF. CDR3 sequence (DNA): TGTGCCAGCAGCTTATCGGCGGGACAGTACTATGGCTACACCTTC. The V gene is TRBV7-9, the J gene TRBJ1-2, with 7 bases that match TRBD1. This CDR3 contains 15 residues. The germline CDR1 and CDR2 sequences are SEHNR and FQNEAQ (reference sequence). V lost 2 bases, J lost 3 bases, and 6 bases stayed unmatched. The complete variable domain, with remaining parts taken from reference TRBV7-9 and TRBJ1-2, reads DTGVSQNPRHKITKRGQNVTFRCDPISEHNRLYWYRQTLGQGPEFLTYFQNEAQLEKSRLLSDRFSAERPKGSFSTLEIQRTEQGDSAMYLCASSLSAGQYYGYTFGSGTRLTVV.

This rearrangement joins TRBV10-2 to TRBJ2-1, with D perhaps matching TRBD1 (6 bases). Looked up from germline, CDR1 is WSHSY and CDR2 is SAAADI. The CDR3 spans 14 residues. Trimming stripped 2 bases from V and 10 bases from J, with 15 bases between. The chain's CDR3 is CASSETGTRKEQFF. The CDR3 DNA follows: TGCGCCAGCAGTGAGACCGGGACACGCAAGGAGCAGTTCTTC.

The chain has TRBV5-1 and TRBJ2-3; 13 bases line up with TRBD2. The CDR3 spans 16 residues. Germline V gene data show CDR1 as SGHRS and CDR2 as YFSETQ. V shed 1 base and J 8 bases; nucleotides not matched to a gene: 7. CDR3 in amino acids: CASSLNLGTSGVTQYF. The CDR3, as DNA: TGCGCCAGCAGCTTGAATTTGGGGACTAGCGGGGTTACGCAGTATTTT.

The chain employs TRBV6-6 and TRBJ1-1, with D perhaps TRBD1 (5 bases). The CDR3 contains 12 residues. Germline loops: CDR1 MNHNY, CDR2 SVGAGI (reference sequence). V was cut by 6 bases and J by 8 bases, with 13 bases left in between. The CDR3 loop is CASSYARGEAFF. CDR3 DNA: TGTGCCAGCAGCTACGCGCGGGGGGAAGCTTTCTTT.

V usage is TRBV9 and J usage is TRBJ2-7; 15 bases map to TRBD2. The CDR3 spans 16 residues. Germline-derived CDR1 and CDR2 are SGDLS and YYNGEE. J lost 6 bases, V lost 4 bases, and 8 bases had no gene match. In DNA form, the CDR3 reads TGTGCCAGCAGCTACGGACTAGCGGGAGGGCCAAGCGAGCAGTACTTC. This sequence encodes CASSYGLAGGPSEQYF.

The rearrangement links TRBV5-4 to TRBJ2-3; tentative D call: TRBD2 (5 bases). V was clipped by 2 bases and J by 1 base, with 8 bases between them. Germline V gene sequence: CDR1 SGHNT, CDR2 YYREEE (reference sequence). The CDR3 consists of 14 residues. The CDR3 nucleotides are TGTGCCAGCAGCTTAGGACTCGGCACAGATACGCAGTATTTT. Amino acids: CASSLGLGTDTQYF.

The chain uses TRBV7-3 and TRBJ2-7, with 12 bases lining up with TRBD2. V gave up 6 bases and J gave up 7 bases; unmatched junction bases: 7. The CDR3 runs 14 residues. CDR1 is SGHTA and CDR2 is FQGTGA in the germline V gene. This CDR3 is CASRRLAGVDEQYF. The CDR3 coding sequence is TGTGCCAGCAGGAGACTAGCGGGAGTCGATGAGCAGTACTTC.

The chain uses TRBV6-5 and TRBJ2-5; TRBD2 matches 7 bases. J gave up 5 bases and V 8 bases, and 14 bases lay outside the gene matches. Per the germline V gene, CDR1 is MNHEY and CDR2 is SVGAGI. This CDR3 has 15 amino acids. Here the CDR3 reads CASGLGVGGGETQYF. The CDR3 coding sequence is TGTGCCAGCGGCCTCGGCGTCGGCGGGGGTGAGACCCAGTACTTC.

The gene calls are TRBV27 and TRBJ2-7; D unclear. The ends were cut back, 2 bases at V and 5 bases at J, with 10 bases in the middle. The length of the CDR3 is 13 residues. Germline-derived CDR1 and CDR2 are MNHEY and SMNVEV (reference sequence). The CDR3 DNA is TGTGCCAGCAGTTTAGGGCAGCAAAACGAGCAGTACTTC. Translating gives CASSLGQQNEQYF.

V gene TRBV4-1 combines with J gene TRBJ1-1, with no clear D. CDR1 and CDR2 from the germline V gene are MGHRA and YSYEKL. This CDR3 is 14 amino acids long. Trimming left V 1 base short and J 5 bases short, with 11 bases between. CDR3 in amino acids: CASSQADSWTEAFF. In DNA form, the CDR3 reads TGCGCCAGCAGCCAAGCAGATTCTTGGACTGAAGCTTTCTTT.

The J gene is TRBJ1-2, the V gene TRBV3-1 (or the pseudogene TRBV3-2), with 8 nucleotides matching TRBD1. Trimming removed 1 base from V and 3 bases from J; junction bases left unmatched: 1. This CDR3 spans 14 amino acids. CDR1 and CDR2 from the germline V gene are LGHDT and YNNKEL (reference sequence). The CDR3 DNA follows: TGTGCCAGCAGCCAAGGGACAGGGCACTATGGCTACACCTTC. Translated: CASSQGTGHYGYTF.

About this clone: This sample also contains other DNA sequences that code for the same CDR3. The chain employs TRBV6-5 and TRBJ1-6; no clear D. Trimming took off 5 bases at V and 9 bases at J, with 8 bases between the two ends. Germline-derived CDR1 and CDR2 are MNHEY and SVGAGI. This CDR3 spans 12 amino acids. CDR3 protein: CASSPRGSPLHF. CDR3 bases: TGTGCCAGCAGTCCCAGAGGTTCACCCCTCCACTTT.

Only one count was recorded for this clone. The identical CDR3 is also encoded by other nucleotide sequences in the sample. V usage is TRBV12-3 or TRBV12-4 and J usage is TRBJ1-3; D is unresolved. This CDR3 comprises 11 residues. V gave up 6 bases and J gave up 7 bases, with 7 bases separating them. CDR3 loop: CASSSRNTIYF. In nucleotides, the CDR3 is TGTGCCAGCAGCTCCAGGAACACCATATATTTT.

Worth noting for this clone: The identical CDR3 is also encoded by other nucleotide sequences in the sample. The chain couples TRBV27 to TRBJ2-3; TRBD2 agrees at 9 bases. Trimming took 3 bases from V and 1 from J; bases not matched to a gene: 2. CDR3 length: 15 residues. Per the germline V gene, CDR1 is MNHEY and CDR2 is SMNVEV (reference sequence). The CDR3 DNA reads TGTGCCAGCAGTTTCTTAGCGGGGGGCACAGATACGCAGTATTTT. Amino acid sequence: CASSFLAGGTDTQYF.

CDR3 coding DNA: TGTGCCAGCAGCGGGGGGACCGATCAATCTTATGGCTACACCTTC. Its protein product is CASSGGTDQSYGYTF. V gene TRBV7-2 combines with J gene TRBJ1-2, with D perhaps matching TRBD1 (5 bases). The CDR3 spans 15 residues. Germline lookup yields CDR1 SGHTA and CDR2 FQGNSA. Trimming took off 5 bases at V and 5 bases at J, with 18 bases between the two ends.

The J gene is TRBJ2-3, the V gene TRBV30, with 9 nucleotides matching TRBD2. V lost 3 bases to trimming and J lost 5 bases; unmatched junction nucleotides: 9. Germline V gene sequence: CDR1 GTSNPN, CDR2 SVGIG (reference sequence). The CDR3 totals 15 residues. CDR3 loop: CAWSRALAGLDTQYF. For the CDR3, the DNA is TGTGCCTGGAGCCGAGCCCTAGCGGGGCTAGATACGCAGTATTTT.